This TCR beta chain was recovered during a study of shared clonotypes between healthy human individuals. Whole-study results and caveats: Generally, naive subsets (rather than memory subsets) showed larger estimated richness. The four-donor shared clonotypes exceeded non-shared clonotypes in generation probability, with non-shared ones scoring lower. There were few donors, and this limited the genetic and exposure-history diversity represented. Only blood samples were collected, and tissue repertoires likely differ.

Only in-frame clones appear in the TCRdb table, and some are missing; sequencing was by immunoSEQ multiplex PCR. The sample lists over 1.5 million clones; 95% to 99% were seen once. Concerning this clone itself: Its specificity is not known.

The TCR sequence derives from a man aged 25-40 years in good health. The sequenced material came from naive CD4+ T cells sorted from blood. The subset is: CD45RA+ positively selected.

The chain's CDR3 is CASSLDPSSSQPQHF. CDR3 nucleotide sequence: TGCGCCAGCAGCTTAGACCCGTCTTCGAGTCAGCCCCAGCATTTT. This chain uses TRBV5-1 with TRBJ1-5; D not resolved. This CDR3 has 15 residues. From germline, CDR1 is SGHRS and CDR2 YFSETQ. The V gene lost 2 bases and the J gene lost 6 bases, with 15 bases spanning the gap. Using reference TRBV5-1 and TRBJ1-5 for the parts outside the CDR3, the full variable domain is KAGVTQTPRYLIKTRGQQVTLSCSPISGHRSVSWYQQTPGQGLQFLFEYFSETQRNKGNFPGRFSGRQFSNSRSEMNVSTLELGDSALYLCASSLDPSSSQPQHFGDGTRLSIL.